This TCR beta chain was identified in a study of blood T cell repertoires in COVID-19 (dated by TCRdb to about 2020). Broadly, across the study: Samples covering the acute and convalescent phases of COVID-19 were provided by collaborators in the United States, Italy and Spain. The prospective study material was composed of cDNA or gDNA derived from T cells, B-cell-depleted T cells, or PBMCs. Subjects who had been exposed to COVID-19, were actively infected with it, or had recovered from it provided the deeply sampled blood TCRbeta repertoires that made up the dataset. The repertoires were released in a freely available public database meant as a resource for research on the immune response to SARS-CoV-2. The samples were drawn from the first 160 participants of the ongoing ImmuneRACE study and from more than 1,000 subjects provided by 6 global collaborators. The sample metadata nearly always contained a de-identified subject ID, COVID-19 status, age in years and sex. HLA class I and class II types, where available, came from metadata supplied by the sample provider rather than from assay-based typing. Study-level results and caveats: Clinical and demographic metadata were provided uncurated, with the amount varying by source and participant.

Participants in the prospective study were aged roughly 18 to 89 years, lived in 20 to 25 United States geographic areas, and enrolled through a virtual design. In the prospective study, participants were assigned to cohorts based on the clinical history participants reported in a screening survey and a study questionnaire. Each participant in the prospective study had whole blood, serum and a nasopharyngeal or oropharyngeal swab collected by mobile phlebotomists. Over a roughly 2-month period, participants in the prospective study had the option of providing additional blood draws and questionnaires. Before DNA extraction, blood samples from the prospective study were shipped at room temperature or frozen. From the cysteine up to the phenylalanine, the CDR3 has a length of 15 residues. Only CDR3 DNA remains: 45 bases, in frame from the first base. Relative to germline, V is missing 6 bases and J is missing 2 bases, with 4 bases of the junction outside any gene match. Looking up the germline V gene (reference sequence) yields CDR1 LNHDA and CDR2 SQIVND.

TCRbeta CDR3 regions were amplified from genomic DNA using the immunoSEQ Assay, a bias-controlled multiplex PCR. The authors' pipeline ran thus. Within the assay, amplification of reference gene primers was used to estimate how many nucleated cells each sample contained. To quantify the absolute abundance of each unique TCRbeta CDR3 rearrangement, sequence reads were collapsed and filtered. For each sample, productive Simpson clonality was calculated by taking the square root of Simpson's diversity index across productive rearrangements. Entries here come from immuneACCESS through TCRdb and include only in-frame sequences with V and J called. Some clones fail to appear in such tables; in the studies checked, an unresolved V gene covers under half of the shortfall, and the cause of the remainder is unknown. From that table come the V and J calls and clone size; the DNA was used to work out D and trimming. The sample contains around 450,000 clones, roughly nine tenths of them found a single time. Approximately 2% of the sample is taken by the ten largest.

As regards this clone: The antigen it recognizes is unknown. Base quality data are lacking; no much larger clone is found one base away.

Material for sequencing was PBMCs or T cells enriched from blood (not recorded which). The clonotype originates from a young woman with acute COVID-19. The chain employs TRBV19 and TRBJ2-2; 9 bases in the junction line up with TRBD2. The CDR3 here reads CASSVLAGNTGELFF. The sequenced DNA is TGTGCCAGTAGCGTACTAGCGGGCAACACCGGGGAGCTGTTTTTT. The reference TRBV19 and TRBJ2-2 proteins fill in what lies around the CDR3, so the full variable domain reads DGGITQSPKYLFRKEGQNVTLSCEQNLNHDAMYWYRQDPGQGLRLIYYSQIVNDFQKGDIAEGYSVSREKKESFPLTVTSAQKNPTAFYLCASSVLAGNTGELFFGEGSRLTVL.